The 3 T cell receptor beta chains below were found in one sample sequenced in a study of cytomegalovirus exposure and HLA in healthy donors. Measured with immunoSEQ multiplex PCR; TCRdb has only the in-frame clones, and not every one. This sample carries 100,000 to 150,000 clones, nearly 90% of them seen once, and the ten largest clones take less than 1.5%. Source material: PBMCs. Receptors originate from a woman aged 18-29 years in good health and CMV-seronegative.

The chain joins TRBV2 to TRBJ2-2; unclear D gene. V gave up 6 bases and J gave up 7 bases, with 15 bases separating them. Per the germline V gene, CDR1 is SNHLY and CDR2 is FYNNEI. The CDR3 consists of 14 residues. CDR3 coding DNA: TGTGCCAGCAGCCAGCAGAGCGCCAGCGGGGAGCTGTTTTTT. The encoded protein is CASSQQSASGELFF.

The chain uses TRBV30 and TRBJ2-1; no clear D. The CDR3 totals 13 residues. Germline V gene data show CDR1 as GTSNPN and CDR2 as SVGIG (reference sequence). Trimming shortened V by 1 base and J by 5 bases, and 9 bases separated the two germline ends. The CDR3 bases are TGTGCCTGGAGTGCCGACTCTAACAATGAGCAGTTCTTC. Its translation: CAWSADSNNEQFF. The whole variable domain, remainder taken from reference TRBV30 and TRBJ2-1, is SQTIHQWPATLVQPVGSPLSLECTVEGTSNPNLYWYRQAAGRGLQLLFYSVGIGQISSEVPQNLSASRPQDRQFILSSKKLLLSDSGFYLCAWSADSNNEQFFGPGTRLTVL.

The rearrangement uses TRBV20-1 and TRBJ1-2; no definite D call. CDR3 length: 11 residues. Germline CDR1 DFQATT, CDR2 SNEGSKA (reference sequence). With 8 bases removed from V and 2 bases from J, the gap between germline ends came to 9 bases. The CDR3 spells CSIRVNYGYTF. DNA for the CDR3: TGCAGTATTAGAGTAAACTATGGCTACACCTTC.